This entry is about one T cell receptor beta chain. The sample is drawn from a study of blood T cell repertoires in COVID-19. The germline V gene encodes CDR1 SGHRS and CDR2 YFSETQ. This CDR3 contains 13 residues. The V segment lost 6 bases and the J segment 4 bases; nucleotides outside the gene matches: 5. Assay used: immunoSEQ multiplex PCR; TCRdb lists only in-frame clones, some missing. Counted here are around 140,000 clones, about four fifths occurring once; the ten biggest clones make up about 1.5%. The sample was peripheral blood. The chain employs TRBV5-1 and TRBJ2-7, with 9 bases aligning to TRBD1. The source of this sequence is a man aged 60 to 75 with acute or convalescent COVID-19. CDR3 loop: CASKVGQGYEQYF. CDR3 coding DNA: TGCGCCAGCAAAGTCGGACAGGGGTACGAGCAGTACTTC.